Following are 30 T cell receptor beta chains from one sample sequenced in a study of monozygotic twins with inflammatory bowel disease. Each CDR3 protein gets one entry in TCRdb, which reprocessed the 5' RACE reads and gives no DNA. Its table records around 450,000 distinct CDR3 sequences. Sequenced input: blood. The receptor set was obtained from a human donor with ulcerative colitis or Crohn's disease, or a healthy co-twin of an affected twin (not recorded which).

This rearrangement joins TRBV20-1 to TRBJ2-5. The CDR3 totals 13 residues. CDR1 DFQATT and CDR2 SNEGSKA come from the germline V gene (reference sequence). This CDR3 reads CSASRGTQETQYF.

The chain links TRBV4-3 to TRBJ1-1; TCRdb proposes TRBD1, but this gene call is untestable without DNA. The CDR3 loop spans 14 amino acids. Germline V gene data show CDR1 as LGHNA and CDR2 as YSLEER. This chain's CDR3 is CASSPVDLGAEAFF.

The chain joins TRBV20-1 to TRBJ2-3. Germline V gives CDR1 DFQATT, CDR2 SNEGSKA (reference sequence). The CDR3 is 13 amino acids. The chain's CDR3 is CSARDGSPDTQYF.

This chain uses TRBV7-2 with TRBJ1-1. Germline CDR1 and CDR2: SGHTA and FQGNSA. The CDR3 sequence is 14 residues long. This CDR3 is CASSLARNKVEAFF.

This sequence joins TRBV29-1 and TRBJ2-7. This CDR3 has 12 amino acids. Per germline, CDR1 SQVTM and CDR2 ANQGSEA. The CDR3: CSVERSSYEQYF.

The chain links TRBV29-1 to TRBJ2-7; TCRdb's D gene call, TRBD1, goes unchecked for lack of DNA. Germline CDR1 and CDR2: SQVTM and ANQGSEA. This CDR3 has 15 amino acids. CDR3 in amino acids: CSVTSHRGPSYEQYF.

The genes are TRBV27 and TRBJ2-7; as DNA is missing, the TRBD2 call by TCRdb cannot be tested. This CDR3 has 15 amino acids. CDR1 and CDR2 from the germline V gene are MNHEY and SMNVEV (reference sequence). This chain's CDR3 is CASSSPASGRNEQYF.

J is TRBJ2-1 and V is TRBV6-4; the TCRdb call, TRBD2, lacks DNA for checking. CDR1 MRHNA and CDR2 SNTAGT come from the germline V gene. The length of the CDR3 is 16 residues. This CDR3 is CASSLTGGAANNEQFF.

V and J are TRBV4-2 and TRBJ2-1; absent DNA, TCRdb's TRBD2 call cannot be checked. CDR1 is LGHNA, CDR2 YNFKEQ, per germline. The CDR3 consists of 20 residues. Here the CDR3 reads CASSQDGRPGLAALYNEQFF.

V usage is TRBV7-2 and J usage is TRBJ2-2; with no DNA, the TCRdb D assignment of TRBD2 cannot be verified. Looked up from germline, CDR1 is SGHTA and CDR2 is FQGNSA. The CDR3 totals 16 residues. CDR3 amino acids: CASSLGGGGHTGELFF.

The chain uses TRBV4-1 and TRBJ2-5; TCRdb selects TRBD2, and the lack of DNA leaves this call unchecked. The CDR3 is 15 amino acids. Germline V lookup: CDR1 MGHRA, CDR2 YSYEKL. The CDR3 reads CASSVLPSGQETQYF.

The chain carries TRBV4-2 and TRBJ2-7; TCRdb proposes TRBD1, but this gene call is untestable without DNA. This CDR3 is built from 15 residues. Looked up from germline, CDR1 is LGHNA and CDR2 is YNFKEQ. The CDR3 reads CASSQARGTGYEQYF.

The V call is TRBV25-1, the J call TRBJ1-1; TCRdb's D call of TRBD1 is untestable without DNA. CDR1 MGHDK and CDR2 SYGVNS come from the germline V gene. The CDR3 covers 14 residues. CDR3 in amino acids: CASSERGGDTEAFF.

The V call is TRBV5-4, the J call TRBJ1-6; TCRdb's D gene call, TRBD1, goes unchecked for lack of DNA. CDR1 is SGHNT and CDR2 is YYREEE in the germline V gene (reference sequence). This CDR3 spans 14 amino acids. The CDR3 is CASSSRTDRSPLHF.

The V and J genes are TRBV5-4 and TRBJ1-1; as DNA is missing, the TRBD1 call by TCRdb cannot be tested. The CDR3 extends over 14 amino acids. Germline V CDR1 and CDR2: SGHNT, YYREEE (reference sequence). The CDR3 reads CASSLLGADTEAFF.

The rearrangement uses TRBV20-1 and TRBJ1-1; checking the TCRdb D call of TRBD1 is not possible without DNA. CDR1 and CDR2 from the germline V gene are DFQATT and SNEGSKA (reference sequence). The CDR3 covers 12 residues. CDR3 loop: CSAKTGGTEAFF.

The rearrangement joins TRBV7-8 to TRBJ1-6; TCRdb's D call, TRBD1, is unchecked because there is no DNA. This CDR3 comprises 16 residues. CDR1 SGHVS and CDR2 FQNEAQ come from the germline V gene. CDR3 amino acids: CASSADREVYNSPLHF.

This chain joins TRBV2 and TRBJ2-7; TCRdb picks TRBD2, but there is no DNA to check that call. Germline CDR1 is SNHLY and CDR2 is FYNNEI. This CDR3 spans 16 amino acids. CDR3 protein: CASRREGLAGFYEQYF.

The rearrangement joins TRBV20-1 to TRBJ1-2; TCRdb names TRBD1, which stays unverified in the absence of DNA. Germline assignment: CDR1 DFQATT and CDR2 SNEGSKA (reference sequence). This CDR3 is 13 amino acids long. CDR3 region: CSAMPMSGYGYTF.

The chain combines TRBV7-2 with TRBJ1-4; the D gene TCRdb calls, TRBD1, cannot be checked with no DNA. The CDR3 covers 14 residues. Germline V gene data show CDR1 as SGHTA and CDR2 as FQGNSA. The CDR3 sequence: CASRSTGGGEKLFF.

The chain links TRBV5-1 to TRBJ1-2; TCRdb picks TRBD1, but there is no DNA to check that call. This CDR3 comprises 12 residues. CDR1 and CDR2 (germline): SGHRS, YFSETQ. The CDR3 region is CASSYGIYGYTF.

This sequence joins TRBV30 and TRBJ1-1. Germline loops: CDR1 GTSNPN, CDR2 SVGIG (reference sequence). The CDR3 is made up of 14 amino acids. The CDR3 loop reads CAWSVRPMNTEAFF.

The rearrangement links TRBV28 to TRBJ2-1; TCRdb gives TRBD2 as the D gene, but with no DNA this cannot be confirmed. The germline V gene has CDR1 MDHEN and CDR2 SYDVKM. The CDR3 length is 15 residues. The CDR3 region is CASSFLAAGDNEQFF.

The chain uses TRBV5-6 and TRBJ2-2; the TRBD2 assignment by TCRdb is unverifiable without DNA. Germline lookup yields CDR1 SGHDT and CDR2 YYEEEE. The CDR3 has 15 amino acids. The CDR3: CASSFSPSNTGELFF.

The chain recombines TRBV2 with TRBJ2-5; TCRdb's assignment of TRBD2 cannot be checked, as there is no DNA. Per the germline V gene, CDR1 is SNHLY and CDR2 is FYNNEI. The CDR3 contains 13 residues. The CDR3 here is CASRKISGETQYF. The full variable domain, its missing parts supplied by reference TRBV2 and TRBJ2-5, is EPEVTQTPSHQVTQMGQEVILRCVPISNHLYFYWYRQILGQKVEFLVSFYNNEISEKSEIFDDQFSVERPDGSNFTLKIRSTKLEDSAMYFCASRKISGETQYFGPGTRLLVL.

The chain combines TRBV9 with TRBJ2-7; TCRdb's assignment of TRBD1 cannot be checked, as there is no DNA. The CDR3 runs to 15 residues. The germline V gene has CDR1 SGDLS and CDR2 YYNGEE. This chain's CDR3 is CASSVSGTSFNEQYF.

The rearrangement links TRBV5-6 to TRBJ1-6; TCRdb gives TRBD1 as the D gene, but with no DNA this cannot be confirmed. The length of the CDR3 is 17 residues. CDR1 is SGHDT and CDR2 is YYEEEE in the germline V gene. This chain's CDR3 is CASSRGRGRGLDSPLHF.

This chain connects TRBV10-3 to TRBJ2-7; checking the TCRdb D call of TRBD1 is not possible without DNA. In germline, CDR1 is ENHRY, CDR2 SYGVKD. The CDR3 has 13 amino acids. The CDR3 is CAISPGTNYEQYF.

The V call is TRBV6-2 or TRBV6-3, the J call TRBJ2-5; as DNA is missing, the TRBD2 call by TCRdb cannot be tested. From germline, CDR1 is MNHEY and CDR2 SVGEGT. This CDR3 is built from 17 residues. This CDR3 is CASSYPKASGEQETQYF.

The V call is TRBV7-8, the J call TRBJ1-5; without DNA, the TCRdb call of TRBD1 cannot be checked. The germline V gene has CDR1 SGHVS and CDR2 FQNEAQ. The CDR3 extends over 17 amino acids. CDR3 sequence: CASSLEYRGERNQPQHF.